This T cell receptor beta chain was identified during a study of blood T cell repertoires in COVID-19. In the authors' methods: By means of reference gene primer amplification, nucleated cell counts were estimated. Profiling relied on immunoSEQ multiplex PCR, and the TCRdb table lists in-frame clones only, not all of them. That table supplies the V and J calls and clone size; D and trimming were determined from the DNA. The table has approximately 300,000 clones, under 95% seen once. Those enrolled, adults aged about 18 to 95 years, came from fewer than 25 US areas. After removal of 2 bases from V and 6 bases from J, the junction contained 7 bases not matched to a gene. The CDR3 covers 15 residues. In germline, CDR1 is MNHEY, CDR2 SMNVEV (reference sequence).

V gene TRBV27 combines with J gene TRBJ2-7, with 10 nucleotides matching TRBD2. This receptor was obtained from a woman aged 30 to 39 who had recovered from COVID-19. Source material: PBMCs or T cells enriched from blood (not recorded which). The CDR3 region has the DNA TGTGCCAGCAGTTTAGAAGGACTAGCGGCTTTCGAGCAGTACTTC. Its protein is CASSLEGLAAFEQYF.